Each of the 10 T cell receptor beta chains below was sequenced from the same sample in a study of monozygotic twins with inflammatory bowel disease. TCRdb reanalyzed the 5' RACE reads, giving one entry per CDR3 protein sequence and no DNA. Across approximately 200,000 distinct CDR3 sequences, the top ten clones capture less than 2% of the sample. Sequencing was done on a sample of blood. These receptors all stem from a human donor with ulcerative colitis or Crohn's disease, or a healthy co-twin of an affected twin (not recorded which).

The chain combines TRBV27 with TRBJ2-7; TCRdb selects TRBD1, and the lack of DNA leaves this call unchecked. Germline-derived CDR1 and CDR2 are MNHEY and SMNVEV (reference sequence). This CDR3 is 15 amino acids long. The CDR3 loop reads CASSSTSGQGYEQYF.

The chain has TRBV5-4 and TRBJ1-1. Per the germline V gene, CDR1 is SGHNT and CDR2 is YYREEE (reference sequence). CDR3 length: 13 amino acids. CDR3 protein: CASRLAVGTEAFF.

The rearrangement links TRBV7-3 to TRBJ2-5. Germline V CDR1 and CDR2: SGHTA, FQGTGA. CDR3 length equals 13 residues. The CDR3 region is CASSLDMGETQYF. The full variable domain, in which reference TRBV7-3 and TRBJ2-5 provide the parts outside the CDR3, is GAGVSQTPSNKVTEKGKYVELRCDPISGHTALYWYRQSLGQGPEFLIYFQGTGAADDSGLPNDRFFAVRPEGSVSTLKIQRTERGDSAVYLCASSLDMGETQYFGPGTRLLVL.

This rearrangement joins TRBV3-1 to TRBJ2-4; the TCRdb D gene call, TRBD2, has no DNA to confirm it. Germline CDR1 reads LGHDT; CDR2 reads YNNKEL (reference sequence). CDR3 length equals 15 residues. The chain's CDR3 is CASSAGTSLNHIQYF.

The CDR3 reads CSAEARGETQYF. The rearrangement joins TRBV20-1 to TRBJ2-5; there is no DNA to check the TCRdb D call of TRBD1. Germline assignment: CDR1 DFQATT and CDR2 SNEGSKA (reference sequence). The CDR3 runs 12 residues.

The chain couples TRBV20-1 to TRBJ1-1. Germline V gives CDR1 DFQATT, CDR2 SNEGSKA (reference sequence). This CDR3 has 13 residues. CDR3 sequence reads: CSARGRLNTEAFF.

The rearrangement links TRBV9 to TRBJ1-2; TCRdb calls TRBD1, which cannot be checked without DNA. Germline V lookup: CDR1 SGDLS, CDR2 YYNGEE. CDR3 length equals 14 residues. CDR3 sequence reads: CASSVGTGYYGYTF.

The rearrangement links TRBV5-1 to TRBJ1-6; TCRdb calls TRBD1, which cannot be checked without DNA. This CDR3 contains 15 residues. Germline V gene sequence: CDR1 SGHRS, CDR2 YFSETQ. The CDR3 region is CASSPGTDYNSPLHF.

The V gene is TRBV11-2, the J gene TRBJ1-6. Germline V gene sequence: CDR1 SGHAT, CDR2 FQNNGV. The CDR3 consists of 16 residues. CDR3 loop: CASSLVGDSYNSPLHF.

This chain links TRBV5-1 with TRBJ2-6. The germline V gene has CDR1 SGHRS and CDR2 YFSETQ. This CDR3 is built from 15 residues. CDR3 in amino acids: CASSFETSGANVLTF.